The T cell receptor (beta chain) described here comes from a study of blood T cell repertoires in COVID-19. Sequenced by immunoSEQ multiplex PCR; TCRdb stores in-frame clones only, minus some. The table has over 200,000 clones, roughly 89% seen once; the top ten hold approximately 6.2%. Per the germline V gene, CDR1 is SGHTA and CDR2 is FQGTGA. This CDR3 is built from 15 residues. V was clipped by 5 bases and J by 4 bases; unmatched bases: 8. The TCR sequence derives from a man aged 55 to 69 who had recovered from COVID-19. Sequenced input: peripheral blood. This chain uses TRBV7-3 with TRBJ2-1; the match to TRBD2 covers 7 bases. CDR3 in amino acids: CASSRGVGGYNEQFF. Here the CDR3 DNA reads TGTGCCAGCAGCCGGGGGGTTGGAGGTTACAATGAGCAGTTCTTC.